This TCR beta chain came from a study of Graves' ophthalmopathy and Graves' hyperthyroidism. Amplification of the TCR beta CDR3 regions used RNA transcripts (as template). The library came from an HTBI-primed first-round RT-PCR and a second-round multiplex PCR. MiXCR was run by TCRdb on the multiplex PCR reads, yielding one entry per CDR3 protein. The top ten hold roughly 11% of the sample, which has over a million distinct CDR3 sequences, 35% to 45% seen once. Certain patients were not enrolled. These were patients with other autoimmune diseases, uncontrolled infections, pregnancy or lactation. Physicians reached a diagnosis by relying on clinical symptoms, serum thyroxine, TRAb, thyroid ultrasound and orbital computed tomography. The CDR3 spans 17 residues. Trimming shortened V by 6 bases and J by 1 base, and 21 bases separated the two germline ends. This clonotype was counted between two and nine times. The antigen is not known.

General study findings and limits: Clonotypes were expanded in thyroid at above 0.001 frequency, and most also appeared in blood.

Sequencing used peripheral blood or thyroid tissue (not recorded which). This sequence was found in an adult man with Graves' hyperthyroidism. The chain carries TRBV12-3 or TRBV12-4 and TRBJ1-1; perhaps TRBD1 as D (6 bases). CDR3 in DNA: TGTGCCAGCAGCAGTTTTTTGTACACAGGGCGGAACACTGAAGCTTTCTTT. Translated, it gives CASSSFLYTGRNTEAFF.